This TCR beta chain was sequenced in a study of CD8 T cells in ankylosing spondylitis. Study-wide findings and caveats: Ankylosing spondylitis blood appeared to carry a characteristic TCR beta motif of roughly eight highly homologous variants.

This clonotype was seen a handful of times. Its antigen is not identified. Quantitative 5'-RACE with molecular barcodes produced the TCR beta libraries. TCRdb reprocessed the 5' RACE reads via MiXCR and lists one record per CDR3 protein. The profile shows some 700,000 distinct CDR3 sequences, around 20% of them singletons. V lost 6 bases to trimming and J lost 0 bases, with 8 bases between them. From germline, CDR1 is KGHDR and CDR2 SFDVKD. CDR3 length: 14 amino acids. This receptor was taken from a male donor with ankylosing spondylitis. The specimen was blood, either unsorted or a sorted T cell fraction (not recorded which). V gene TRBV24-1 combines with J gene TRBJ2-1, with no clear D. DNA of the CDR3: TGTGCCACCAGTTCCCTACGCTCCTACAATGAGCAGTTCTTC. It yields the protein CATSSLRSYNEQFF.